This T cell receptor (beta chain) is drawn from a study of Graves' ophthalmopathy and Graves' hyperthyroidism. Study background: Stable hyperthyroid donors showed no ophthalmopathy during 18 months follow-up. Study-wide points: Blood samples also showed most expanded thyroid clonotypes exceeding 0.001 frequency. Classification of ophthalmopathy versus stable hyperthyroidism by a 13-signature model yielded around 90% sensitivity and roughly 80% specificity.

Hyperthyroidism patients had new diagnoses, durations under 2 months, and ages of 18 to 65. Researchers took RNA transcripts and amplified TCR beta CDR3 regions from them. The first-round RT-PCR employed HTBI primers together with the Qiagen OneStep RT-PCR kit. A multiplex PCR was then performed as the second round. TCRdb reanalysed the multiplex PCR reads using MiXCR and keeps one entry per CDR3 protein. The sample shows around 1.1 million distinct CDR3 sequences, less than 45% of them seen only once. Notes on this clonotype: Its target is not known.

The germline gives CDR1 MNHEY, CDR2 SVGAGI. This CDR3 has 17 residues. Germline trimming cut 5 bases from V and 7 bases from J; bases unmatched to any gene: 13. V gene TRBV6-5 combines with J gene TRBJ2-5, with TRBD2 identical over 13 bases. The sample consisted of peripheral blood or thyroid tissue (not recorded which). The receptor's source is an adult man with Graves' hyperthyroidism. The CDR3 DNA follows: TGTGCCAGCAGTCCCGATGGACTAGCGGGGGCGGGGGGGACCCAGTACTTC. Translation: CASSPDGLAGAGGTQYF.